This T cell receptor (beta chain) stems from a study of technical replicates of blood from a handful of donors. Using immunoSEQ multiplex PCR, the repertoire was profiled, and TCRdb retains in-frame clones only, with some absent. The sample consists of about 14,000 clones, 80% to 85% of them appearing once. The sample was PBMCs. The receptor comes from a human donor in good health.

CDR3: CASSLGHAELFF. In DNA, the CDR3 is TGCGCCAGCAGCTTGGGGCACGCGGAGCTGTTTTTT. This rearrangement joins TRBV5-1 to TRBJ2-2; D uncertain. This CDR3 is 12 amino acids long. The germline V and J ends were trimmed by 0 bases and 10 bases, with 7 bases remaining between them. The germline V gene encodes CDR1 SGHRS and CDR2 YFSETQ.